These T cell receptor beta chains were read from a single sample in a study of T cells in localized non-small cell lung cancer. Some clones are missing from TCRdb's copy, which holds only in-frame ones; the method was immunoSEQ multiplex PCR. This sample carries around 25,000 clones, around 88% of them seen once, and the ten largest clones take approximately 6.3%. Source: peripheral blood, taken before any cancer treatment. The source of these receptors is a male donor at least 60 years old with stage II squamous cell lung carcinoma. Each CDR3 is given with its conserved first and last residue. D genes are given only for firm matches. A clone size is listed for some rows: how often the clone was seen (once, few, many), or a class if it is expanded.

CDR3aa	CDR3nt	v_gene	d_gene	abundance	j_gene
CASKTSGVYNEQFF	TGCGCCAGCAAAACTAGCGGGGTCTACAATGAGCAGTTCTTC	TRBV5-1	TRBD2	few	TRBJ2-1
CASSFSPQGNDEQYF	TGTGCCAGTAGTTTTTCTCCACAGGGGAACGACGAGCAGTACTTC	TRBV19	TRBD1	-	TRBJ2-7
CASSLPPPNIQYF	TGTGCCAGCAGCTTACCCCCCCCGAACATTCAGTACTTC	TRBV7-2	-	-	TRBJ2-4
CASRVSLNTEAFF	TGTGCCAGCAGGGTATCATTGAACACTGAAGCTTTCTTT	TRBV2	-	-	TRBJ1-1
CASSRTPQETQYF	TGTGCCAGCAGTCGGACACCCCAAGAGACCCAGTACTTC	TRBV27	-	-	TRBJ2-5
CASSIIGTGQETQYF	TGTGCCAGTAGTATCATTGGGACGGGCCAAGAGACCCAGTACTTC	TRBV19	-	-	TRBJ2-5
CATSLLSGSTDTQYF	TGTGCCACCAGCCTCTTAAGCGGTAGCACAGATACGCAGTATTTT	TRBV15	-	-	TRBJ2-3
CASSFFLLQGENGGELFF	TGTGCCAGCAGCTTCTTCCTGCTACAGGGAGAGAATGGCGGGGAGCTGTTTTTT	TRBV7-9	-	-	TRBJ2-2
CASSDGGTDTQYF	TGTGCCAGCAGTGATGGGGGCACAGATACGCAGTATTTT	TRBV2	-	-	TRBJ2-3
CASSLGGVRQETQYF	TGTGCCAGCAGTCTAGGTGGGGTAAGACAAGAGACCCAGTACTTC	TRBV19	-	-	TRBJ2-5
CASSLGSGVSFPTDTQYF	TGTGCCAGCAGCTTAGGGTCTGGGGTATCTTTTCCCACAGATACGCAGTATTTT	TRBV7-9	-	-	TRBJ2-3
CAISPLLVAGASYEQYF	TGTGCCATCAGCCCCCTGCTGGTAGCGGGGGCCTCCTACGAGCAGTACTTC	TRBV10-3	TRBD2	-	TRBJ2-7
CAWMTTSGRGYEQYF	TGTGCCTGGATGACGACTAGCGGGAGAGGGTACGAGCAGTACTTC	TRBV30	TRBD2	-	TRBJ2-7
CATSRGVNTEAFF	TGTGCCACCAGCAGGGGGGTGAACACTGAAGCTTTCTTT	TRBV15	-	-	TRBJ1-1
CASSFRLAEASYEQYF	TGTGCCAGTAGTTTCCGACTAGCGGAGGCCTCCTACGAGCAGTACTTC	TRBV19	TRBD2	-	TRBJ2-7
CASSPRPTSGRAHEQYF	TGTGCCAGCAGCCCACGACCGACTAGCGGGAGGGCCCACGAGCAGTACTTC	TRBV9	TRBD2	-	TRBJ2-7
CASSPPGTGGAKTQYF	TGTGCCAGCTCACCTCCCGGGACAGGGGGCGCAAAGACCCAGTACTTC	TRBV18	TRBD1	-	TRBJ2-5
CSARISDTQYF	TGCAGTGCTAGAATATCAGATACGCAGTATTTT	TRBV20-1	-	few	TRBJ2-3
CASSEGRQWGNQPQHF	TGTGCCAGCAGTGAAGGGAGGCAATGGGGCAATCAGCCCCAGCATTTT	TRBV6-1	-	few	TRBJ1-5
CASSLVTLEELFF	TGTGCCAGCAGCTTAGTGACCCTTGAGGAACTGTTTTTT	TRBV7-9	-	-	TRBJ1-4
CASTGRSLTGNTIYF	TGTGCCAGCACAGGACGGAGTTTGACTGGAAACACCATATATTTT	TRBV6-1	-	-	TRBJ1-3
CAALKGTSGGTDTQYF	TGTGCCGCACTAAAGGGGACTAGCGGGGGCACAGATACGCAGTATTTT	TRBV7-9	TRBD2	-	TRBJ2-3
CASSLRETTSSYNEQFF	TGTGCCAGCAGCTTAAGGGAGACAACAAGCTCCTACAATGAGCAGTTCTTC	TRBV11-2	-	-	TRBJ2-1
CASSISLRDQPQHF	TGTGCCAGTAGTATATCCCTCAGGGATCAGCCCCAGCATTTT	TRBV19	-	-	TRBJ1-5
CSVTRSGADTQYF	TGCAGCGTTACGAGAAGCGGGGCAGATACGCAGTATTTT	TRBV29-1	TRBD2	-	TRBJ2-3
CASSVSGRGTDTQYF	TGTGCCAGCAGCGTAAGCGGGAGGGGAACAGATACGCAGTATTTT	TRBV11-2	TRBD2	-	TRBJ2-3
CASSSNQETQYF	TGTGCCAGCAGCTCCAACCAAGAGACCCAGTACTTC	TRBV7-7	-	-	TRBJ2-5
CASSVGGTGNYGYTF	TGTGCCAGCAGCGTAGGGGGAACAGGCAACTATGGCTACACCTTC	TRBV9	-	-	TRBJ1-2
CASSPRFTGLFISDTQYF	TGTGCCAGCAGCCCGCGCTTCACAGGGCTCTTTATTTCAGATACGCAGTATTTT	TRBV9	-	-	TRBJ2-3
CASSEVIGTSGALYEQYF	TGTGCCAGCAGTGAAGTTATCGGGACTAGCGGGGCCCTATACGAGCAGTACTTC	TRBV6-1	TRBD2	few	TRBJ2-7
CASSIVGRATYNEQFF	TGTGCCAGCAGCATCGTCGGGAGGGCTACCTACAATGAGCAGTTCTTC	TRBV21-1	-	-	TRBJ2-1
CASSSGQGSYEQYF	TGTGCCAGCAGTTCGGGACAGGGATCCTACGAGCAGTACTTC	TRBV6-6	TRBD1	few	TRBJ2-7
CASSELQYEQFF	TGTGCCAGCAGTGAACTGCAGTATGAGCAGTTCTTC	TRBV6-1	-	-	TRBJ2-1
CASSLPTAQFF	TGTGCCAGCAGCTTACCCACGGCGCAGTTCTTC	TRBV7-9	-	-	TRBJ2-1
CASSPETGANEQFF	TGTGCCAGCTCACCTGAGACAGGGGCGAATGAGCAGTTCTTC	TRBV18	TRBD1	-	TRBJ2-1
CASSLQTGSGNTIYF	TGTGCCAGCAGCTTACAAACAGGGAGCGGAAACACCATATATTTT	TRBV7-2	-	-	TRBJ1-3
CASSIGDRGNYGYTF	TGTGCCAGCAGCATAGGGGACAGGGGAAACTATGGCTACACCTTC	TRBV7-2	TRBD1	-	TRBJ1-2
CASAIGTNTEAFF	TGCGCCAGTGCCATTGGTACGAACACTGAAGCTTTCTTT	TRBV5-1	-	-	TRBJ1-1
CASSLQQGTEKLFF	TGTGCCAGCAGCCTACAACAGGGGACTGAAAAACTGTTTTTT	TRBV5-6	TRBD1	-	TRBJ1-4
CASSNTGTSNQPQHF	TGTGCCAGTAGCAACACCGGGACATCCAATCAGCCCCAGCATTTT	TRBV19	-	-	TRBJ1-5
CASSAGWSGLTGELFF	TGTGCCAGCAGTGCGGGCTGGAGCGGTCTGACCGGGGAGCTGTTTTTT	TRBV27	-	-	TRBJ2-2
CASSQVPGGGETQYF	TGCGCCAGCAGCCAAGTACCTGGGGGCGGGGAGACCCAGTACTTC	TRBV4-3	-	-	TRBJ2-5
CASSIPSGSTDTQYF	TGTGCCAGTAGTATTCCGAGCGGGTCCACAGATACGCAGTATTTT	TRBV19	-	-	TRBJ2-3
CASSKAGGPSYNEQFF	TGTGCCAGCAGCAAAGCAGGGGGCCCCTCCTACAATGAGCAGTTCTTC	TRBV21-1	-	-	TRBJ2-1
CASSSRGSPLHF	TGTGCCAGCAGTTCCAGGGGTTCACCCCTCCACTTT	TRBV6-5	-	-	TRBJ1-6
CASSPPGQGDLINYGYTF	TGTGCCAGCTCACCACCGGGACAGGGCGACCTGATTAACTATGGCTACACCTTC	TRBV18	TRBD1	-	TRBJ1-2
CASSQEGSFSGNTIYF	TGCGCCAGCAGCCAAGAGGGTAGCTTCTCTGGAAACACCATATATTTT	TRBV4-1	-	-	TRBJ1-3
CASSLATGGRDTEAFF	TGTGCCAGCAGCTTGGCCACGGGGGGACGGGACACTGAAGCTTTCTTT	TRBV5-8	-	-	TRBJ1-1
CASADPWGQGRRGYTF	TGTGCCAGTGCCGACCCTTGGGGACAGGGTCGTCGCGGCTACACCTTC	TRBV19	TRBD1	-	TRBJ1-2
CSAKIPGERTGELFF	TGCAGCGCCAAGATCCCGGGAGAGAGGACCGGGGAGCTGTTTTTT	TRBV29-1	-	-	TRBJ2-2
CASTPVGGRGGNYGYTF	TGTGCCAGCACCCCCGTCGGGGGGCGGGGGGGTAACTATGGCTACACCTTC	TRBV28	-	-	TRBJ1-2
CASRPLRGDTQYF	TGTGCCAGCCGGCCCCTTCGGGGGGATACGCAGTATTTT	TRBV11-1	-	-	TRBJ2-3
CASSPSRQAVGRGYTF	TGTGCCAGCTCACCATCCCGACAGGCCGTGGGAAGGGGCTACACCTTC	TRBV18	-	-	TRBJ1-2
CASSLPGGYTGELFF	TGTGCCAGTAGCCTCCCCGGGGGTTACACCGGGGAGCTGTTTTTT	TRBV19	-	-	TRBJ2-2